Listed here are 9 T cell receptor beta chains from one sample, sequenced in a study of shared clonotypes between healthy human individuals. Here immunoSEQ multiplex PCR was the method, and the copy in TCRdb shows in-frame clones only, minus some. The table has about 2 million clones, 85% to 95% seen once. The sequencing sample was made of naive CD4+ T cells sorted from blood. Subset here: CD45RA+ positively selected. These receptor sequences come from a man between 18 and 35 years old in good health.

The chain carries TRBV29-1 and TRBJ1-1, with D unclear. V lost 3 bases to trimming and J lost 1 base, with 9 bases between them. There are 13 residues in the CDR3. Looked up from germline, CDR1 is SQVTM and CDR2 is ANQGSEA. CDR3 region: CSVEVAANTEAFF. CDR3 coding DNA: TGCAGCGTTGAGGTAGCAGCGAACACTGAAGCTTTCTTT. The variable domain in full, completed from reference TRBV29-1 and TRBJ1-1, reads SAVISQKPSRDICQRGTSLTIQCQVDSQVTMMFWYRQQPGQSLTLIATANQGSEATYESGFVIDKFPISRPNLTFSTLTVSNMSPEDSSIYLCSVEVAANTEAFFGQGTRLTVV.

The CDR3 nucleotides are TGCGCCAGCAGCGGGGGGACCGGGGAGCTGTTTTTT. Protein: CASSGGTGELFF. V is TRBV10-2 and J is TRBJ2-2; TRBD2 matches at 7 bases. The CDR3 spans 12 residues. The germline gives CDR1 WSHSY, CDR2 SAAADI. J was trimmed by 5 bases and V by 6 bases; bases with no gene match: 0.

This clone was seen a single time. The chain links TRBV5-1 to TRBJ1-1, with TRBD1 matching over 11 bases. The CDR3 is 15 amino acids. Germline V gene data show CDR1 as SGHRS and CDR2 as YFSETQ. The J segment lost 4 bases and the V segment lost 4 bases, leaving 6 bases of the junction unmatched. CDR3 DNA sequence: TGCGCCAGCAGCCCTGGGACAGGGGGTGGCACTGAAGCTTTCTTT. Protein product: CASSPGTGGGTEAFF.

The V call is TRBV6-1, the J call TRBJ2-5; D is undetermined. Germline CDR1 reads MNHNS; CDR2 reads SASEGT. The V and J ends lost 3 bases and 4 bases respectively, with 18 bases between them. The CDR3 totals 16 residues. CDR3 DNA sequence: TGTGCCAGCAGTGAGGGTTTGGGGTTAACGTTAGAGACCCAGTACTTC. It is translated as CASSEGLGLTLETQYF.

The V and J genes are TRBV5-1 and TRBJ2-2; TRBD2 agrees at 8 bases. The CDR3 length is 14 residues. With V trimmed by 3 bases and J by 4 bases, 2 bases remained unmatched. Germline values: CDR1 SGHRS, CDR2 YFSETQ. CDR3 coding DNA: TGCGCCAGCAGCTCTAGCGGGCTCACCGGGGAGCTGTTTTTT. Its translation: CASSSSGLTGELFF.

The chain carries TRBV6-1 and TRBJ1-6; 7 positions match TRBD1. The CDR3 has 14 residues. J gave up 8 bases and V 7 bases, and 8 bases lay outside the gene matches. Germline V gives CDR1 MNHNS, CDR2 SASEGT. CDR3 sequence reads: CASNLQGWDSPLHF. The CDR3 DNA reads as TGTGCCAGCAATTTACAGGGGTGGGATTCACCCCTCCACTTT.

The DNA of the CDR3 is TGTGCCAGCAGTGGTGACAGGGGGCTGAACACCGGGGAGCTGTTTTTT. Translating it yields CASSGDRGLNTGELFF. The chain couples TRBV2 to TRBJ2-2; 10 nucleotides align to TRBD1. Germline assignment: CDR1 SNHLY and CDR2 FYNNEI. V shed 4 bases and J 1 base; nucleotides not matched to a gene: 3. The length of the CDR3 is 16 residues. The variable domain in full, completed from reference TRBV2 and TRBJ2-2, reads EPEVTQTPSHQVTQMGQEVILRCVPISNHLYFYWYRQILGQKVEFLVSFYNNEISEKSEIFDDQFSVERPDGSNFTLKIRSTKLEDSAMYFCASSGDRGLNTGELFFGEGSRLTVL.

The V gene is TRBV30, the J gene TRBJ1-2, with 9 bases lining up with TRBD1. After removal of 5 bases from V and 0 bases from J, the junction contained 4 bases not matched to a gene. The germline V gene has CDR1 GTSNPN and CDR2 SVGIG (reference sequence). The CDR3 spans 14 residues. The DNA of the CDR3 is TGTGCCTGGGGCGACAGGGGGTCTAACTATGGCTACACCTTC. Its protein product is CAWGDRGSNYGYTF. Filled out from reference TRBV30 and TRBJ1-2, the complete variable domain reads SQTIHQWPATLVQPVGSPLSLECTVEGTSNPNLYWYRQAAGRGLQLLFYSVGIGQISSEVPQNLSASRPQDRQFILSSKKLLLSDSGFYLCAWGDRGSNYGYTFGSGTRLTVV.

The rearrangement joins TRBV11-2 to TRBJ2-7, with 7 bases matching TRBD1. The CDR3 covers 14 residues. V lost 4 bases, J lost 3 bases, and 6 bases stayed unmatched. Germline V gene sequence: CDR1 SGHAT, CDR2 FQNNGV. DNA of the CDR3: TGTGCCAGCAGCTCGGGACAGTGGGACTACGAGCAGTACTTC. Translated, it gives CASSSGQWDYEQYF.